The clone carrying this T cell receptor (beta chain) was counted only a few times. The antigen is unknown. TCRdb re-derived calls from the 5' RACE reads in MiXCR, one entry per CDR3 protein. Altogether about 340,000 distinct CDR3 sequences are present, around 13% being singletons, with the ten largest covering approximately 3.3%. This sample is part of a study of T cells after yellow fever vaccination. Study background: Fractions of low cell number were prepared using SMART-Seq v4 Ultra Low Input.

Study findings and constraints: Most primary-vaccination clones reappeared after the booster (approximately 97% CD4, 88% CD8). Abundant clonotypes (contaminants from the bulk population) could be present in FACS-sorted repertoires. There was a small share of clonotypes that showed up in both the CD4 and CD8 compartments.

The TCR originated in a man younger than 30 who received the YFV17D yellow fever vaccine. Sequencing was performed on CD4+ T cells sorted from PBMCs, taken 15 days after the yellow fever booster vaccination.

Here the CDR3 reads CASTVMSPFNQPQHF. DNA of the CDR3: TGTGCCAGCACAGTAATGAGTCCGTTCAATCAGCCCCAGCATTTT. The chain is built from TRBV28 and TRBJ1-5; D gene unclear. V was pared by 7 bases and J by 3 bases, with 16 bases between. Germline-derived CDR1 and CDR2 are MDHEN and SYDVKM. This CDR3 region has 15 residues. Full variable domain (remainder filled in from reference TRBV28 and TRBJ1-5): DVKVTQSSRYLVKRTGEKVFLECVQDMDHENMFWYRQDPGLGLRLIYFSYDVKMKEKGDIPEGYSVSREKKERFSLILESASTNQTSMYLCASTVMSPFNQPQHFGDGTRLSIL.